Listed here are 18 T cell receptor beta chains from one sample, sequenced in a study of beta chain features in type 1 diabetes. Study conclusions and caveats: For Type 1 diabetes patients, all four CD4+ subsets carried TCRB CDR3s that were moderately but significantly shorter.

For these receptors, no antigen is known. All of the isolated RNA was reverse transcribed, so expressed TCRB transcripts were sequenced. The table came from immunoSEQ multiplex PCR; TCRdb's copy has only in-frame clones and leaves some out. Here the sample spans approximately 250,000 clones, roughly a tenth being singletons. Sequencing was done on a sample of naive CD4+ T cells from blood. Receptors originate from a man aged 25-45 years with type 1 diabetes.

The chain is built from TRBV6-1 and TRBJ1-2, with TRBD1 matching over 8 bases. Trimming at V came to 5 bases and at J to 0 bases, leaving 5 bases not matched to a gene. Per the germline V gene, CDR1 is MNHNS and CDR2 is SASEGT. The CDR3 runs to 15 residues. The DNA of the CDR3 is TGTGCCAGCAGTACCCACAGGGGGTCTAACTATGGCTACACCTTC. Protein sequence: CASSTHRGSNYGYTF.

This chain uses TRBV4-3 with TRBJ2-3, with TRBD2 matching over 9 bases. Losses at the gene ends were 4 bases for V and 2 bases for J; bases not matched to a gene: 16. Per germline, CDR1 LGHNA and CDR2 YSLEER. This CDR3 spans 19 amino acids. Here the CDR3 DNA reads TGCGCCAGCAGCCCCCTTTCTAGATCCGGGACTAGCCTCACAGATACGCAGTATTTT. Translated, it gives CASSPLSRSGTSLTDTQYF.

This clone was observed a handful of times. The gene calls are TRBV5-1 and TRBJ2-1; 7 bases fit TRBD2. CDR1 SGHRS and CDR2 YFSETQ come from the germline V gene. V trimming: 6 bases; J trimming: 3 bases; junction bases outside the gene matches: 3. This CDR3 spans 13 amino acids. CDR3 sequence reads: CASNSGGYNEQFF. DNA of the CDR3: TGCGCCAGCAACTCGGGGGGCTACAATGAGCAGTTCTTC.

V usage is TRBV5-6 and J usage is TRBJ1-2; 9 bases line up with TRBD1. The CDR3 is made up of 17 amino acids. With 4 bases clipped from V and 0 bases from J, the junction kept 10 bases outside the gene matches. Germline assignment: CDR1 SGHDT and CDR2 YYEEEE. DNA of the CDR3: TGTGCCAGCAGCCCATCCGGGACAGGGCCGTCTAACTATGGCTACACCTTC. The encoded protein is CASSPSGTGPSNYGYTF.

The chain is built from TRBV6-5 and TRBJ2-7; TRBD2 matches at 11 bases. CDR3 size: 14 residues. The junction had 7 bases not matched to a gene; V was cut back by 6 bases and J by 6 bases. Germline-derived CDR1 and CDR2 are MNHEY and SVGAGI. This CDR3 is CASRRLAGRSEQYF. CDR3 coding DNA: TGTGCCAGCAGGAGACTAGCGGGGCGGAGCGAGCAGTACTTC.

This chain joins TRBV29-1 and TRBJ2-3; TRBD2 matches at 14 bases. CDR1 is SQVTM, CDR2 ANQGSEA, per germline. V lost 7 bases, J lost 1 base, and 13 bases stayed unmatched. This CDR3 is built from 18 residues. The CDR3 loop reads CSDIPGTSGGGGTDTQYF. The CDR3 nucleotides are TGCAGCGATATTCCCGGGACTAGCGGGGGAGGAGGCACAGATACGCAGTATTTT.

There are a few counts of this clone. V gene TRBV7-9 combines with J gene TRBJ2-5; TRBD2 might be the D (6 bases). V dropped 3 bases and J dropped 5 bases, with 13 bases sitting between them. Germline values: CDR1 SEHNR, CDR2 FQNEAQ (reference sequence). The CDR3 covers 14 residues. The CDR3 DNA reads TGTGCCAGCAGCTTTGGCGGGGATTTGGAGACCCAGTACTTC. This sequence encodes CASSFGGDLETQYF.

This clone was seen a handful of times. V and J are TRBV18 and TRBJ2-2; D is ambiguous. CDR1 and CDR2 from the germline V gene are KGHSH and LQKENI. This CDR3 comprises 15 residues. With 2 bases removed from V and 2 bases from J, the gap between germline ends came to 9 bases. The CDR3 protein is CASSPMARNTGELFF. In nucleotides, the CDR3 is TGTGCCAGCTCACCAATGGCCAGAAACACCGGGGAGCTGTTTTTT.

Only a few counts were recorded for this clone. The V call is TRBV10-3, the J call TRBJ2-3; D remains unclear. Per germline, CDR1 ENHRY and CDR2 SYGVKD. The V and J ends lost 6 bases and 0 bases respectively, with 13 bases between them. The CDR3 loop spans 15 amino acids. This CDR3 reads CAISEEWASTDTQYF. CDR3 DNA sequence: TGTGCCATCAGCGAAGAATGGGCTAGCACAGATACGCAGTATTTT.

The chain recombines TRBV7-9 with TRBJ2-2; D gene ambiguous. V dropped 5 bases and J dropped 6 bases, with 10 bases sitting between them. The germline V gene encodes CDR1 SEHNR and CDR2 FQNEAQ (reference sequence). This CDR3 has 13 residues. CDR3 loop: CASSPRRPGELFF. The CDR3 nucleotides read TGTGCCAGCAGCCCGAGGCGGCCCGGGGAGCTGTTTTTT.

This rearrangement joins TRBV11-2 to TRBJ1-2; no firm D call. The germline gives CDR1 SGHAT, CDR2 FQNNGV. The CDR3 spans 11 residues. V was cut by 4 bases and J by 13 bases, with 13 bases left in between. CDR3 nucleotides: TGTGCCAGCAGCTCCCTTCGCGGTTCCACCTTC. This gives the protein CASSSLRGSTF. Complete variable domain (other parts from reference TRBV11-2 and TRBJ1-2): EAGVAQSPRYKIIEKRQSVAFWCNPISGHATLYWYQQILGQGPKLLIQFQNNGVVDDSQLPKDRFSAERLKGVDSTLKIQPAKLEDSAVYLCASSSLRGSTFGSGTRLTVV.

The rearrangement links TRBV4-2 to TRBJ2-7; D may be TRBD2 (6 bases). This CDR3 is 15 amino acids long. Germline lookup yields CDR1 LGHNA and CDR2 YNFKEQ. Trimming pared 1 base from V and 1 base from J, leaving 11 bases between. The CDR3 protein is CASSQAGVTSYEQYF. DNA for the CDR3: TGTGCCAGCAGCCAAGCGGGGGTAACTTCCTACGAGCAGTACTTC.

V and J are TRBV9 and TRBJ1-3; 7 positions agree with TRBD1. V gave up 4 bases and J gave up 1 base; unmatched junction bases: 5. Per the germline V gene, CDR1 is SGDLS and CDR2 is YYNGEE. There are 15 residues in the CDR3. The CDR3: CASSPRQGSGNTIYF. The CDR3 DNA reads TGTGCCAGCAGCCCCCGACAGGGTTCTGGAAACACCATATATTTT.

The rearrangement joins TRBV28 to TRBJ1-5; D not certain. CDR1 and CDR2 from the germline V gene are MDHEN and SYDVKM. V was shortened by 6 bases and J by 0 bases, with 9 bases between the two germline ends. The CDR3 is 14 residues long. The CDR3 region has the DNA TGTGCCAGCAGACAGATCTATAGCAATCAGCCCCAGCATTTT. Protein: CASRQIYSNQPQHF. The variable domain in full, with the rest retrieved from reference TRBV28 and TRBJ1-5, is DVKVTQSSRYLVKRTGEKVFLECVQDMDHENMFWYRQDPGLGLRLIYFSYDVKMKEKGDIPEGYSVSREKKERFSLILESASTNQTSMYLCASRQIYSNQPQHFGDGTRLSIL.

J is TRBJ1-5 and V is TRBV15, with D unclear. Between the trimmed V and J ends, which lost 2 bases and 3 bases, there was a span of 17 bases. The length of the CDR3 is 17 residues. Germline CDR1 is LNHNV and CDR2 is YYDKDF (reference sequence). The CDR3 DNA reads TGTGCCACCAGCAGAACTGGAAGCGGAGGGATCAATCAGCCCCAGCATTTT. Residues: CATSRTGSGGINQPQHF.

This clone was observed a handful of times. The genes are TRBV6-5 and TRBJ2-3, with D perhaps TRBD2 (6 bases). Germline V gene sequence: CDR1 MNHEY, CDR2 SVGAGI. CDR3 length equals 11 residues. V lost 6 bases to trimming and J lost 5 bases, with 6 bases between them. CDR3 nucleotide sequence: TGTGCCAGCAGGGAGGGAGATACGCAGTATTTT. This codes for CASREGDTQYF.

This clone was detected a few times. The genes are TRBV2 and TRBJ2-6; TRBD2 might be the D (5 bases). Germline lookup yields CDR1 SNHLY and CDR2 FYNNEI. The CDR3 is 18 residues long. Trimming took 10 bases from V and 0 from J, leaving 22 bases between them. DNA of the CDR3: TGTGCCACCCCTCGTGAGGGCAGGACGACCTCTGGGGCCAACGTCCTGACTTTC. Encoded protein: CATPREGRTTSGANVLTF.

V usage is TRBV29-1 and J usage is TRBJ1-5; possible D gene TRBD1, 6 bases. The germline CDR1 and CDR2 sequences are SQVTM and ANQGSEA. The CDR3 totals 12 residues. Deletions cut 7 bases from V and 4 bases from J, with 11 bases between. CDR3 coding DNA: TGCAGCGCTTGGACAGTAAATCAGCCCCAGCATTTT. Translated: CSAWTVNQPQHF.